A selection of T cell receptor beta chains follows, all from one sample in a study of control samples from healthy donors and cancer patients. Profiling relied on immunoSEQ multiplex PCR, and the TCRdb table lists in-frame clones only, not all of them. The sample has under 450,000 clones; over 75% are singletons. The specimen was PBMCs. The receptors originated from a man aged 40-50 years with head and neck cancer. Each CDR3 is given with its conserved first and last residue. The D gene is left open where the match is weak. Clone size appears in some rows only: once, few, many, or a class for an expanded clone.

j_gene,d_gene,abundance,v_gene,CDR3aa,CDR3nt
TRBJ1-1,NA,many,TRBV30,CAWTLHMNTEAFF,TGTGCCTGGACACTACACATGAACACTGAAGCTTTCTTT
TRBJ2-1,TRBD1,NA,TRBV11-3,CASSLGQGYNEQFF,TGTGCCAGCAGCCTCGGACAGGGCTACAATGAGCAGTTCTTC
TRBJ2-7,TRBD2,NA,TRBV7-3,CASSEIAGALYF,TGTGCCAGCAGCGAAATAGCGGGAGCGCTGTACTTC
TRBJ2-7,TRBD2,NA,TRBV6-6,CGSSGGTEQYF,TGTGGCTCCTCCGGGGGGACCGAGCAGTACTTC
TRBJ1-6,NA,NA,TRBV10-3,CATSGRDSPLHF,TGTGCCACTTCAGGTCGGGATTCACCCCTCCACTTT
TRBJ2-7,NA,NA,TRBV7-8,CASSLVAGGIYEQYF,TGTGCCAGCAGCTTAGTGGCAGGGGGGATCTACGAGCAGTACTTC
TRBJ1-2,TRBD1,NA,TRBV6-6,CASSQPGQGAPYYGYTF,TGTGCCAGCAGTCAACCGGGACAGGGAGCTCCCTACTATGGCTACACCTTC
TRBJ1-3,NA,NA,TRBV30,CAWAPGGTGNTIYF,TGTGCCTGGGCTCCGGGAGGGACTGGAAACACCATATATTTT
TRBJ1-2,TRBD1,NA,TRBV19,CASSQQGAFYGYTF,TGTGCCAGTAGTCAACAGGGGGCATTCTATGGCTACACCTTC
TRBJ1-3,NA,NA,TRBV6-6,CASSYISSGNTIYF,TGTGCCAGCAGTTATATTTCCTCTGGAAACACCATATATTTT
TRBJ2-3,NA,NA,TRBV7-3,CASSPSASTDTQYF,TGTGCCAGCAGCCCGTCGGCCAGCACAGATACGCAGTATTTT
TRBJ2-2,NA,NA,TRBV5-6,CASSLIHGSNTGELFF,TGTGCCAGCAGCTTGATACACGGTTCGAACACCGGGGAGCTGTTTTTT
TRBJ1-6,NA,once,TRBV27,CASRATANNSPLHF,TGTGCCAGCAGGGCGACCGCAAATAATTCACCCCTCCACTTT
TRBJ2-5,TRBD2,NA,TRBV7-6,CASSLAPSGLAITRETQYF,TGTGCCAGCAGCTTAGCCCCTAGCGGACTAGCGATAACCCGAGAGACCCAGTACTTC
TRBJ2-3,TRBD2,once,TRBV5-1,CASTLAGGPQYF,TGCGCCAGCACCCTAGCGGGAGGCCCGCAGTATTTT
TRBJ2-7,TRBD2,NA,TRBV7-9,CASSFGGMTYEQYF,TGTGCCAGCAGCTTCGGGGGGATGACCTACGAGCAGTACTTC
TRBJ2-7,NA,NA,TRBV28,CASSLTSPYEQYF,TGTGCCAGCAGTTTAACCTCTCCCTACGAGCAGTACTTC
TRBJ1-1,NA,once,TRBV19,CASTRTGEAFF,TGTGCCAGTACTCGGACGGGGGAAGCTTTCTTT
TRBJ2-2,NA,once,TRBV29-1,CSAGQTGELFF,TGCAGCGCTGGACAGACCGGGGAGCTGTTTTTT
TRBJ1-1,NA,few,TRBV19,CASSQSRNTEAFF,TGTGCCAGCTCCCAATCTCGGAACACTGAAGCTTTCTTT
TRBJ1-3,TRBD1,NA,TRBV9,CASSAPGGSGNTIYF,TGTGCCAGCAGCGCCCCAGGGGGCTCTGGAAACACCATATATTTT
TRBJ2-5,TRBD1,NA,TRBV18,CASSPLTGGWETQYF,TGTGCCAGCTCACCCTTGACAGGGGGCTGGGAGACCCAGTACTTC
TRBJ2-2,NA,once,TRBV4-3,CASSLRGAGGELFF,TGCGCCAGCAGTCTTAGGGGGGCCGGCGGGGAGCTGTTTTTT
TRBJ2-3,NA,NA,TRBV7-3,CANSFDGGDTQYF,TGTGCCAACAGCTTTGACGGGGGAGATACGCAGTATTTT
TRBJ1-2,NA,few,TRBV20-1,CSASGSGYGYTF,TGCAGTGCTAGTGGCAGCGGGTATGGCTACACCTTC
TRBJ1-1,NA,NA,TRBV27,CASSSREARGTEAFF,TGTGCCAGCAGTTCCAGGGAGGCGAGAGGCACTGAAGCTTTCTTT
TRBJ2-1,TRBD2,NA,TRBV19,CASSIALAGDEQFF,TGTGCCAGTAGTATAGCGCTAGCGGGCGATGAGCAGTTCTTC
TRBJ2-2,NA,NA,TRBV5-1,CASSLARGGYTGELFF,TGCGCCAGCAGCTTGGCCCGCGGGGGCTACACCGGGGAGCTGTTTTTT
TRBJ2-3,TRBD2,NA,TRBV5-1,CASSTAGVSTDTQYF,TGCGCCAGCAGCACAGCGGGAGTTTCCACAGATACGCAGTATTTT
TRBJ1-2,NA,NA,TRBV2,CASRTSGNYGYTF,TGTGCCAGTCGGACCTCAGGGAACTATGGCTACACCTTC
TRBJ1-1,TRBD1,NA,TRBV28,CATGQGGGEAFF,TGTGCCACGGGACAGGGCGGCGGTGAAGCTTTCTTT
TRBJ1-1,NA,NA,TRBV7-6,CASSLGEGLMNTEAFF,TGTGCCAGCAGCTTAGGGGAGGGATTGATGAACACTGAAGCTTTCTTT
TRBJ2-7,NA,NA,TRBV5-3,CASCPTASSYEQYF,TGTGCCAGCTGCCCAACAGCTAGCTCCTACGAGCAGTACTTC
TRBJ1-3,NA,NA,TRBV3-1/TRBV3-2,CASSLRTVSGNTIYF,TGTGCCAGCAGCCTCCGGACTGTCTCTGGAAACACCATATATTTT
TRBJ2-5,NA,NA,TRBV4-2,CASSQVQSGETQYF,TGTGCCAGCAGCCAAGTCCAGAGCGGGGAGACCCAGTACTTC
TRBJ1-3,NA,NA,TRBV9,CASSVDSGEGNTIYF,TGTGCCAGCAGCGTAGATTCCGGGGAGGGAAACACCATATATTTT
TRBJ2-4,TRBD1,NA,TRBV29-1,CSVGQGANIQYF,TGCAGCGTTGGACAGGGGGCAAACATTCAGTACTTC
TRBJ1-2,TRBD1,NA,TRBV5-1,CASRLQGNYGYTF,TGCGCCAGCAGGCTACAGGGGAACTATGGCTACACCTTC
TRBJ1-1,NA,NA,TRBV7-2,CASSNRRAGANTEAFF,TGTGCCAGCAGCAACCGTCGGGCGGGGGCAAACACTGAAGCTTTCTTT
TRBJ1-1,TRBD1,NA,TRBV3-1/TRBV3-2,CASIPKQGALNTEAFF,TGTGCCAGCATCCCCAAACAGGGGGCATTGAACACTGAAGCTTTCTTT
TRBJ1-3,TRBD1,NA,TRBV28,CASSTTGLGNTIYF,TGTGCCAGCAGTACGACAGGGCTTGGAAACACCATATATTTT
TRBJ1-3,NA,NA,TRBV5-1,CASSYGWDTIYF,TGCGCCAGCAGCTATGGCTGGGACACCATATATTTT
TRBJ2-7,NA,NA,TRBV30,CAWSLKRGYEQYF,TGTGCCTGGAGTTTAAAGAGAGGCTACGAGCAGTACTTC
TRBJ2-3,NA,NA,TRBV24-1,CATRSRGSTDTQYF,TGTGCCACCAGGAGCCGGGGTAGCACAGATACGCAGTATTTT
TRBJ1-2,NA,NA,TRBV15,CATSRDNGRLLNYGYTF,TGTGCCACCAGCAGAGATAACGGACGGCTACTCAACTATGGCTACACCTTC
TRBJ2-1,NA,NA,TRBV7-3,CASRAGEAVGNEQFF,TGTGCCAGCAGGGCGGGCGAGGCCGTCGGCAATGAGCAGTTCTTC
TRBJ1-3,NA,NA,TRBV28,CASSLGDGLRTIYF,TGTGCCAGCAGTCTGGGGGACGGCCTTCGGACCATATATTTT
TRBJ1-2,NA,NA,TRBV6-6,CASSYSIAEDYGYTF,TGTGCCAGCAGTTACTCGATTGCCGAAGACTATGGCTACACCTTC
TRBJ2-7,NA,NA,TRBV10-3,CAITPDFPYEQYF,TGTGCCATCACCCCGGACTTTCCTTACGAGCAGTACTTC
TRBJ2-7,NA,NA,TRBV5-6,CASSTPGAERAYEQYF,TGTGCCAGCAGCACCCCGGGGGCAGAAAGAGCCTACGAGCAGTACTTC
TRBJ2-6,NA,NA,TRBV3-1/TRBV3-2,CAVSSGYSGANVLTF,TGTGCCGTATCGTCAGGGTACTCTGGGGCCAACGTCCTGACTTTC